The 30 T cell receptor beta chains presented below share a single source sample, sequenced in a study of shared clonotypes between healthy human individuals. Naive CD8 isolation took CD45RO-negative cells positively selected for CCR7 and excluded terminally differentiated effector memory CD45RA+ cells. Data came from immunoSEQ multiplex PCR; TCRdb stores just in-frame clones and leaves some out. The sample lists under 2,000,000 clones, approximately 94% seen once, with 1.2% in the top ten. Sequencing input: naive CD8+ T cells sorted from blood. The receptor set was obtained from a man between 18 and 35 years old in good health.

The J gene is TRBJ1-4, the V gene TRBV28; 8 bases fit TRBD1. The germline V gene has CDR1 MDHEN and CDR2 SYDVKM. The trim removed 5 bases at V and 7 bases at J, leaving 6 bases unmatched. The CDR3 totals 14 residues. The CDR3 spells CASSPTGGGEKLFF. Written as DNA, the CDR3 is TGTGCCAGCAGTCCAACAGGGGGAGGTGAAAAACTGTTTTTT.

The V and J genes are TRBV10-3 and TRBJ1-5; 9 nucleotides match TRBD1. CDR1 is ENHRY, CDR2 SYGVKD, per germline. The V gene end was trimmed by 6 bases and the J gene end by 4 bases; junction bases not matched to a gene: 7. The CDR3 covers 15 residues. The CDR3 sequence is CAIRTTGGGNQPQHF. The CDR3, as DNA: TGTGCCATCAGGACTACAGGGGGCGGAAATCAGCCCCAGCATTTT.

This chain joins TRBV6-1 and TRBJ2-7; D not resolved. The CDR3 is 16 residues long. The V end lost 2 bases, the J end lost 0 bases, and 14 bases lay between the germline ends. CDR1 and CDR2 (germline): MNHNS, SASEGT. CDR3 region: CASSEISDIFSYEQYF. The DNA for the CDR3 is TGTGCCAGCAGTGAAATCTCGGATATTTTCTCCTACGAGCAGTACTTC.

The J gene is TRBJ1-3, the V gene TRBV27; TRBD1 agrees at 9 bases. The V and J ends lost 0 bases and 4 bases, in that order; junction bases with no gene match: 1. This CDR3 has 15 residues. The germline gives CDR1 MNHEY, CDR2 SMNVEV (reference sequence). The CDR3, as DNA: TGTGCCAGCAGTTTATCGGGACAGGGAGGAAACACCATATATTTT. Translation gives CASSLSGQGGNTIYF.

The chain carries TRBV5-1 and TRBJ2-3; D is possibly TRBD1 or TRBD2 (5 bases each). CDR3 size: 15 residues. Germline CDR1 and CDR2: SGHRS and YFSETQ. Trimming took 4 bases from V and 5 from J, leaving 17 bases between them. The DNA of the CDR3 is TGCGCCAGCAGCCCGTTAGAAGGGACCCAAGATACGCAGTATTTT. Translation: CASSPLEGTQDTQYF.

The chain uses TRBV27 and TRBJ1-5, with a possible D match to TRBD1 (5 bases). Germline CDR1 reads MNHEY; CDR2 reads SMNVEV (reference sequence). The length of the CDR3 is 15 residues. V shed 0 bases and J shed 3 bases, with 9 bases lying between them. The CDR3 is CASSLSKGLNQPQHF. The CDR3 DNA is TGTGCCAGCAGTTTATCCAAGGGGCTCAATCAGCCCCAGCATTTT.

This clone was counted once. The rearrangement joins TRBV28 to TRBJ1-2, with D possibly TRBD1 on 5 matching bases. V was shortened by 5 bases and J by 5 bases, with 18 bases between the two germline ends. CDR1 and CDR2 from the germline V gene are MDHEN and SYDVKM. The length of the CDR3 is 15 residues. DNA for the CDR3: TGTGCCAGCAGTCCAACTACCGGGACGGCTTATGGCTACACCTTC. It is translated as CASSPTTGTAYGYTF.

The rearrangement joins TRBV7-9 to TRBJ2-7, with 11 bases identical to TRBD2. The junction had 6 bases not matched to a gene; V was cut back by 5 bases and J by 3 bases. This CDR3 contains 15 residues. Germline assignment: CDR1 SEHNR and CDR2 FQNEAQ (reference sequence). The CDR3 DNA sequence: TGTGCCAGCAGCGATCCGGGACTAGCGGTCTACGAGCAGTACTTC. Protein: CASSDPGLAVYEQYF. Complete variable domain (other parts from reference TRBV7-9 and TRBJ2-7): DTGVSQNPRHKITKRGQNVTFRCDPISEHNRLYWYRQTLGQGPEFLTYFQNEAQLEKSRLLSDRFSAERPKGSFSTLEIQRTEQGDSAMYLCASSDPGLAVYEQYFGPGTRLTVT.

This chain connects TRBV16 to TRBJ2-7; no clear D gene. The CDR3 spans 14 residues. Looked up from germline, CDR1 is KGHSY and CDR2 is FQNENV. The V end was cut by 8 bases, the J end by 1 base, with 15 bases between. CDR3 amino acids: CASSPWAGSYEQYF. The CDR3 nucleotides are TGTGCCAGCTCGCCATGGGCAGGTTCCTACGAGCAGTACTTC.

This chain links TRBV7-9 with TRBJ2-3; TRBD1 matches 9 bases. The CDR3 has 19 amino acids. J lost 6 bases, V lost 4 bases, and 20 bases had no gene match. Germline lookup yields CDR1 SEHNR and CDR2 FQNEAQ (reference sequence). The CDR3 loop reads CASSSLWSPGQGAVDTQYF. The CDR3 DNA reads TGTGCCAGCAGCTCTTTATGGTCCCCGGGACAGGGCGCTGTGGATACGCAGTATTTT.

This clone was observed once. The rearrangement uses TRBV30 and TRBJ2-1, with D unresolved. The CDR3 runs to 11 residues. CDR1 and CDR2 (germline): GTSNPN, SVGIG (reference sequence). The V gene lost 5 bases and the J gene lost 12 bases, with 14 bases spanning the gap. The CDR3 DNA reads as TGTGCCTGGGCGGACGGGTTGGGGCAGTTCTTC. As protein: CAWADGLGQFF.

The chain couples TRBV6-5 to TRBJ1-2, with D unclear. The CDR3 extends over 15 amino acids. CDR1 is MNHEY and CDR2 is SVGAGI in the germline V gene. V shed 2 bases and J shed 5 bases, with 15 bases lying between them. The CDR3 region has the DNA TGTGCCAGCAGTTACGCCAATCCTTCGGTTTATGGCTACACCTTC. Translating gives CASSYANPSVYGYTF.

The chain uses TRBV7-9 and TRBJ2-7; 11 bases fit TRBD1. There are 15 residues in the CDR3. The V and J ends lost 5 bases and 3 bases, in that order; junction bases with no gene match: 6. Germline CDR1 is SEHNR and CDR2 is FQNEAQ (reference sequence). The CDR3 protein is CASSARDRGVYEQYF. CDR3 coding DNA: TGTGCCAGCAGCGCGAGGGACAGGGGGGTCTACGAGCAGTACTTC.

This chain links TRBV9 with TRBJ2-5; D may be TRBD2 (6 bases). The CDR3 has 13 amino acids. V gave up 5 bases and J gave up 0 bases, with 8 bases separating them. Germline V gene lookup returns CDR1 SGDLS and CDR2 YYNGEE. In DNA, the CDR3 is TGTGCCAGCAGGGGGGGAAACCAAGAGACCCAGTACTTC. This translates into CASRGGNQETQYF. Full variable domain (outside the CDR3, taken from reference TRBV9 and TRBJ2-5): DSGVTQTPKHLITATGQRVTLRCSPRSGDLSVYWYQQSLDQGLQFLIQYYNGEERAKGNILERFSAQQFPDLHSELNLSSLELGDSALYFCASRGGNQETQYFGPGTRLLVL.

This chain connects TRBV5-4 to TRBJ2-1, with 10 nucleotides matching TRBD2. This CDR3 is built from 15 residues. Losses at the gene ends were 4 bases for V and 2 bases for J; bases not matched to a gene: 3. From germline, CDR1 is SGHNT and CDR2 YYREEE (reference sequence). As DNA, the CDR3 is TGTGCCAGCAGCAGTACTAGCGGGGCCTACAATGAGCAGTTCTTC. It codes for CASSSTSGAYNEQFF.

This clone is a singleton in its sample. CDR3 DNA: TGTGCCAGCAGGCAGGGAGGCAAGCAGTACTTC. Amino acids: CASRQGGKQYF. This chain links TRBV25-1 with TRBJ2-7; D perhaps matches TRBD2 (6 bases). This CDR3 is 11 amino acids long. V lost 6 bases, J lost 8 bases, and 11 bases lay in between. CDR1 and CDR2 from the germline V gene are MGHDK and SYGVNS.

CDR3 sequence (DNA): TGTGCCACCTATGACAGGGTTGGCTACAATGAGCAGTTCTTC. It encodes CATYDRVGYNEQFF. The J gene is TRBJ2-1, the V gene TRBV10-3; TRBD1 matches 7 bases. The CDR3 covers 14 residues. The junction had 9 bases not matched to a gene; V was cut back by 10 bases and J by 3 bases. Germline CDR1 and CDR2: ENHRY and SYGVKD.

Points on this clone: Other DNA sequences within the sample encode an identical CDR3. This sequence joins TRBV6-5 and TRBJ2-7; unclear D gene. The ends were cut back, 0 bases at V and 4 bases at J, with 4 bases in the middle. Germline lookup yields CDR1 MNHEY and CDR2 SVGAGI. CDR3 length: 12 residues. CDR3 residues: CASSYSSYEQYF. The DNA for the CDR3 is TGTGCCAGCAGTTACTCGAGTTACGAGCAGTACTTC.

CDR3 nucleotide sequence: TGTGCCAGTACCCCAGGCGTTTACAATGAGCAGTTCTTC. Translated: CASTPGVYNEQFF. The chain carries TRBV19 and TRBJ2-1; D ambiguous. The V gene lost 7 bases and the J gene lost 4 bases, with 11 bases spanning the gap. This CDR3 spans 13 amino acids. Germline V gene sequence: CDR1 LNHDA, CDR2 SQIVND (reference sequence). Variable domain in full (rest from reference TRBV19 and TRBJ2-1): DGGITQSPKYLFRKEGQNVTLSCEQNLNHDAMYWYRQDPGQGLRLIYYSQIVNDFQKGDIAEGYSVSREKKESFPLTVTSAQKNPTAFYLCASTPGVYNEQFFGPGTRLTVL.

This chain connects TRBV7-9 to TRBJ2-3; D uncertain. From germline, CDR1 is SEHNR and CDR2 FQNEAQ (reference sequence). V gave up 3 bases and J gave up 1 base, with 8 bases separating them. The CDR3 spans 14 residues. This chain's CDR3 is CASSFWIGTDTQYF. CDR3 bases: TGTGCCAGCAGCTTCTGGATCGGCACAGATACGCAGTATTTT.

A word on this clone: The sample carries other DNA sequences with the same CDR3. The V gene is TRBV7-9, the J gene TRBJ2-1; D is uncertain. The ends were cut back, 3 bases at V and 9 bases at J, with 6 bases in the middle. Germline CDR1 SEHNR, CDR2 FQNEAQ (reference sequence). The CDR3 spans 11 residues. CDR3 in amino acids: CASSFGGEQFF. The CDR3 DNA reads TGTGCCAGCAGCTTCGGTGGTGAGCAGTTCTTC.

The chain recombines TRBV4-1 with TRBJ2-1, with 8 bases fitting TRBD2. V shed 1 base, J shed 10 bases, and the junction held 6 bases outside the gene matches. CDR3 length: 14 amino acids. CDR1 is MGHRA and CDR2 is YSYEKL in the germline V gene. CDR3 protein: CASSQGLLAVEQFF. In DNA form, the CDR3 reads TGCGCCAGCAGCCAAGGTTTACTAGCGGTCGAGCAGTTCTTC.

The chain has TRBV5-4 and TRBJ2-7; D unclear. Trimming removed 4 bases at V and 1 base at J, with 9 bases between. The V gene's germline CDR1 is SGHNT and CDR2 YYREEE (reference sequence). The CDR3 is 13 amino acids. CDR3 sequence: CASSETASYEQYF. The CDR3 DNA sequence: TGTGCCAGCAGCGAGACGGCTTCCTACGAGCAGTACTTC.

This clone was detected only once. The chain carries TRBV7-9 and TRBJ1-2, with D uncertain. The germline V gene encodes CDR1 SEHNR and CDR2 FQNEAQ (reference sequence). This CDR3 has 16 amino acids. V lost 5 bases and J lost 0, with 16 bases in between. The CDR3 region is CASSPPGQEANYGYTF. The CDR3 DNA follows: TGTGCCAGCAGCCCCCCCGGGCAGGAGGCTAACTATGGCTACACCTTC.

Remarks on this clone: Germline is not matched at one junction end, which may reflect a read error. The J gene is TRBJ2-2, the V gene TRBV7-7; D is perhaps TRBD1 or TRBD2 (6 bases each). Germline V lookup: CDR1 SSHAT, CDR2 FNYEAQ (reference sequence). This CDR3 spans 20 amino acids. The CDR3 DNA reads TGTGCTAGCAGCTTAGGTCCTATTTTTTCGGGGGCCGGAGAGACCGGGGAGCTGTTTTTT. The encoded protein is CASSLGPIFSGAGETGELFF.

The chain links TRBV6-1 to TRBJ2-7; no definite D call. Per germline, CDR1 MNHNS and CDR2 SASEGT. Trimming stripped 1 base from V and 3 bases from J, with 7 bases between. This CDR3 has 13 amino acids. Here the CDR3 reads CASSEEWLYEQYF. CDR3 sequence (DNA): TGTGCCAGCAGTGAAGAATGGCTCTACGAGCAGTACTTC.

On this clone itself: The sample contains more than one DNA sequence encoding this CDR3. The CDR3 coding sequence is TGCGCCAGCAGCCAGTACAGGGGATACGAGCAGTACTTC. The encoded protein is CASSQYRGYEQYF. The V gene is TRBV4-3, the J gene TRBJ2-7; 7 positions agree with TRBD1. With 3 bases clipped from V and 4 bases from J, the junction kept 3 bases outside the gene matches. Germline assignment: CDR1 LGHNA and CDR2 YSLEER. CDR3 length: 13 amino acids.

In this sample, this clone turned up once. V and J are TRBV7-2 and TRBJ2-7; weak D call: TRBD2 (6 bases). CDR3 length: 14 residues. Germline V gene data show CDR1 as SGHTA and CDR2 as FQGNSA. V lost 4 bases to trimming and J lost 6 bases, with 16 bases between them. The CDR3 spells CASSYGSGPSEQYF. The CDR3 DNA reads TGTGCCAGCAGCTACGGGAGTGGTCCCTCCGAGCAGTACTTC.

V gene TRBV6-5 combines with J gene TRBJ2-7, with 9 positions matching TRBD2. The germline V gene encodes CDR1 MNHEY and CDR2 SVGAGI. This CDR3 contains 15 residues. Losses at the gene ends were 2 bases for V and 2 bases for J; bases not matched to a gene: 4. DNA for the CDR3: TGTGCCAGCAGTTACGGCCCTAGCGGGACCTACGAGCAGTACTTC. Translated, it gives CASSYGPSGTYEQYF.

This CDR3 is CASSQVFPESYGYTF. The CDR3 DNA sequence: TGCGCCAGCAGCCAAGTATTTCCGGAGAGCTATGGCTACACCTTC. J is TRBJ1-2 and V is TRBV4-1; D is ambiguous. V lost 1 base to trimming and J lost 4 bases, with 13 bases between them. Germline-derived CDR1 and CDR2 are MGHRA and YSYEKL. The CDR3 length is 15 residues.